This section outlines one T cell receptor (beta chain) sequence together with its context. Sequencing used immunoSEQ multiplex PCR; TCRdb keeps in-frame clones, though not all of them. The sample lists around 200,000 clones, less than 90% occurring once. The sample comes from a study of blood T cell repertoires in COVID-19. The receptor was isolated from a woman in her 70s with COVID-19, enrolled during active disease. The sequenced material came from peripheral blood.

This CDR3 is CASRKRPGGEAFF. In DNA, the CDR3 is TGTGCCAGCAGAAAAAGGCCGGGGGGTGAAGCTTTCTTT. The J gene is TRBJ1-1, the V gene TRBV27, with D perhaps matching TRBD1 (5 bases). Trimming took 6 bases from V and 7 from J, leaving 15 bases between them. Looked up from germline, CDR1 is MNHEY and CDR2 is SMNVEV (reference sequence). The CDR3 length is 13 residues.